The next 27 T cell receptor beta chains were all read from a single sample in a study of blood T cell repertoires in COVID-19. Only in-frame clones appear in the TCRdb table, and some are missing; sequencing was by immunoSEQ multiplex PCR. The sample lists 280,000 or so clones; 86% were seen once. Sample: peripheral blood. All receptors derive from a young woman who had recovered from COVID-19.

V gene TRBV21-1 combines with J gene TRBJ1-5; TRBD1 is taken as the D call from the table, unchecked against the DNA. TRBV21-1 is listed as a pseudogene. The CDR3 consists of 19 residues. CDR3 DNA: TGTGCCAGCAGCAAAGTGGGAAAGACAGGGAGACTAGAAGATCAGCCCCAGCATTTT. Translation: CASSKVGKTGRLEDQPQHF.

The chain is built from TRBV3-1 (or the pseudogene TRBV3-2) and TRBJ2-1; TRBD2 matches 9 bases. After removal of 1 base from V and 15 bases from J, the junction contained 10 bases not matched to a gene. CDR1 and CDR2 from the germline V gene are LGHDT and YNNKEL (reference sequence). CDR3 length: 14 amino acids. CDR3 protein: CASSQGSAGGPRFF. DNA of the CDR3: TGTGCCAGCAGCCAAGGGTCGGCGGGAGGGCCCAGGTTCTTC.

V and J are TRBV7-2 and TRBJ2-7, with a tentative D call TRBD2 (6 bases). CDR1 and CDR2 from the germline V gene are SGHTA and FQGNSA. Trimming cost V 0 bases and J 2 bases, with 14 bases left between them. The CDR3 sequence is 16 residues long. CDR3 DNA: TGTGCCAGCAGCTTAGCCCGACGGGAGCGTCCCTACGAGCAGTACTTC. Its translation: CASSLARRERPYEQYF.

The chain has TRBV5-8 and TRBJ1-1, with D hard to call. The V and J ends lost 0 bases and 5 bases respectively, with 8 bases between them. Germline V gene lookup returns CDR1 SGHTS and CDR2 YDEGEE. The CDR3 is made up of 13 amino acids. The CDR3 sequence is CASSLDMRTEAFF. The CDR3, as DNA: TGTGCCAGCAGCTTGGACATGAGGACTGAAGCTTTCTTT.

The chain recombines TRBV12-3 or TRBV12-4 with TRBJ1-6; D not resolved. The CDR3 consists of 12 residues. The V end was cut by 6 bases, the J end by 13 bases, with 13 bases between. The DNA for the CDR3 is TGTGCCAGCAGAGCGGAAAAAAGGCCCCTCCACTTT. It encodes CASRAEKRPLHF.

V gene TRBV2 combines with J gene TRBJ2-3; 7 bases are shared with TRBD2. CDR1 is SNHLY and CDR2 is FYNNEI in the germline V gene. The CDR3 sequence is 14 residues long. Trimming at V came to 8 bases and at J to 6 bases, leaving 11 bases not matched to a gene. The CDR3, as DNA: TGTGCCAGCGACCTGGGAGGGGCTACGGATACGCAGTATTTT. Amino acid sequence: CASDLGGATDTQYF.

V usage is TRBV5-6 and J usage is TRBJ1-2, with D maybe TRBD1 (5 bases). CDR1 SGHDT and CDR2 YYEEEE come from the germline V gene. The V end lost 7 bases, the J end lost 4 bases, and 11 bases lay between the germline ends. The CDR3 is made up of 12 amino acids. Here the CDR3 DNA reads TGTGCCAGCCTTACCCAGGGCTATGGCTACACCTTC. Translation gives CASLTQGYGYTF.

The rearrangement joins TRBV3-1 (or the pseudogene TRBV3-2) to TRBJ1-5; D remains unclear. The germline gives CDR1 LGHDT, CDR2 YNNKEL (reference sequence). Trimming left V 0 bases short and J 5 bases short, with 14 bases between. This CDR3 comprises 16 residues. Here the CDR3 DNA reads TGTGCCAGCAGCCAAGATCGGGAACAGCTCGATCAGCCCCAGCATTTT. Amino acids: CASSQDREQLDQPQHF.

This clone was detected many times. The rearrangement links TRBV5-1 to TRBJ1-2; possibly TRBD1 for D (5 bases). The germline V and J ends were trimmed by 0 bases and 2 bases, with 5 bases remaining between them. From germline, CDR1 is SGHRS and CDR2 YFSETQ. The CDR3 covers 13 residues. CDR3 protein: CASSLEGNYGYTF. The CDR3 nucleotides are TGCGCCAGCAGCTTGGAGGGGAACTATGGCTACACCTTC.

This rearrangement joins TRBV5-3 to TRBJ1-5; no firm D call. TRBV5-3 is annotated as an ORF whose role is uncertain. The V end lost 0 bases, the J end lost 6 bases, and 19 bases lay between the germline ends. The CDR3 extends over 17 amino acids. For the CDR3, the DNA is TGTGCCAGAAGCTTGGCGGCAGCTCCCTCACGGAGTCAGCCCCAGCATTTT. Protein product: CARSLAAAPSRSQPQHF.

V gene TRBV4-1 combines with J gene TRBJ1-1, with 7 bases aligning to TRBD1. The germline V gene has CDR1 MGHRA and CDR2 YSYEKL. The CDR3 extends over 16 amino acids. With V trimmed by 10 bases and J by 1 base, 15 bases remained unmatched. CDR3 residues: CATAPQGGSWNTEAFF. The CDR3 DNA is TGCGCCACCGCGCCCCAAGGGGGCTCGTGGAACACTGAAGCTTTCTTT.

V gene TRBV27 combines with J gene TRBJ2-7; 7 bases line up with TRBD1. The CDR3 extends over 13 amino acids. CDR1 and CDR2 from the germline V gene are MNHEY and SMNVEV (reference sequence). With 9 bases clipped from V and 1 base from J, the junction kept 6 bases outside the gene matches. CDR3 nucleotide sequence: TGTGCCAGTAGACAGGGTTTTTCCTACGAGCAGTACTTC. Protein: CASRQGFSYEQYF.

V gene TRBV28 combines with J gene TRBJ2-7; D may be TRBD2 (6 bases). Germline values: CDR1 MDHEN, CDR2 SYDVKM. The V gene lost 5 bases and the J gene lost 6 bases, with 14 bases spanning the gap. This CDR3 has 13 residues. Here the CDR3 reads CASSMGLRIEQYF. CDR3 DNA sequence: TGTGCCAGCAGTATGGGACTTCGCATCGAGCAGTACTTC.

The chain is built from TRBV5-5 and TRBJ2-3; TRBD2 aligns across 7 bases. Germline values: CDR1 SGHKS, CDR2 YYEKEE (reference sequence). The CDR3 loop spans 15 amino acids. V shed 0 bases, J shed 0 bases, and the junction held 1 base outside the gene matches. The CDR3 here is CASSLELASTDTQYF. For the CDR3, the DNA is TGTGCCAGCAGCTTGGAACTAGCGAGCACAGATACGCAGTATTTT.

The chain uses TRBV28 and TRBJ2-3, with D uncertain. This CDR3 is 14 amino acids long. V was shortened by 3 bases and J by 0 bases, with 7 bases between the two germline ends. Per the germline V gene, CDR1 is MDHEN and CDR2 is SYDVKM. CDR3 DNA: TGTGCCAGCAGTTTGCGGCCTAGCACAGATACGCAGTATTTT. Protein product: CASSLRPSTDTQYF.

The chain is built from TRBV6-5 and TRBJ1-1; D is unclear. The germline CDR1 and CDR2 sequences are MNHEY and SVGAGI. V lost 1 base, J lost 4 bases, and 10 bases lay in between. The CDR3 sequence is 14 residues long. This chain's CDR3 is CASSYLGGSTEAFF. CDR3 nucleotides: TGTGCCAGCAGTTACTTGGGAGGTTCCACTGAAGCTTTCTTT.

The chain is built from TRBV7-6 and TRBJ2-1; D unresolved. Trimming removed 2 bases from V and 7 bases from J, with 18 bases in between. There are 16 residues in the CDR3. Germline lookup yields CDR1 SGHVS and CDR2 FNYEAQ. The CDR3 loop is CASSLRYSPGGNEQFF. The CDR3 coding sequence is TGTGCCAGCAGCTTAAGGTACTCGCCGGGTGGGAATGAGCAGTTCTTC.

This chain connects TRBV28 to TRBJ2-7; 9 positions agree with TRBD1. V dropped 2 bases and J dropped 5; count of bases not matched to a gene: 4. The CDR3 spans 14 residues. Germline CDR1 reads MDHEN; CDR2 reads SYDVKM. This CDR3 reads CASSLGTGTHEQYF. CDR3 DNA sequence: TGTGCCAGCAGTTTAGGGACAGGGACCCACGAGCAGTACTTC.

This clone showed up just once. This chain links TRBV6-5 with TRBJ1-3; D is undetermined. V was shortened by 2 bases and J by 0 bases, with 5 bases between the two germline ends. The CDR3 covers 14 residues. The germline V gene encodes CDR1 MNHEY and CDR2 SVGAGI. In nucleotides, the CDR3 is TGTGCCAGCAGTTACGACATCTCTGGAAACACCATATATTTT. This codes for CASSYDISGNTIYF.

This chain links TRBV7-2 with TRBJ1-1, with D uncertain. V was trimmed by 0 bases and J by 1 base, leaving 9 bases between them. Germline V lookup: CDR1 SGHTA, CDR2 FQGNSA. The CDR3 is 15 amino acids. This chain's CDR3 is CASSLATGKNTEAFF. DNA for the CDR3: TGTGCCAGCAGCTTAGCTACCGGGAAGAACACTGAAGCTTTCTTT.

The gene calls are TRBV12-3 or TRBV12-4 and TRBJ1-2; D unresolved. This CDR3 is 11 amino acids long. V lost 7 bases and J lost 2, with 5 bases in between. CDR3 in DNA: TGTGCCAGCATCTCGAACTATGGCTACACCTTC. It is translated as CASISNYGYTF.

The genes are TRBV5-6 and TRBJ1-4; D is ambiguous. The CDR3 contains 15 residues. V dropped 1 base and J dropped 8 bases, with 15 bases sitting between them. Germline loops: CDR1 SGHDT, CDR2 YYEEEE. The CDR3 spells CASSLSEGLGEKLFF. The CDR3 coding sequence is TGTGCCAGCAGCTTGAGTGAGGGCCTCGGGGAAAAACTGTTTTTT.

The rearrangement links TRBV7-2 to TRBJ1-2; weak D call: TRBD1 (6 bases). V was trimmed by 0 bases and J by 4 bases, leaving 21 bases between them. Per germline, CDR1 SGHTA and CDR2 FQGNSA. The CDR3 has 18 residues. The CDR3 DNA sequence: TGTGCCAGCAGCTTAGCGCTAATAGCGGGACATCCGATCTATGGCTACACCTTC. Encoded protein: CASSLALIAGHPIYGYTF.

This sequence joins TRBV9 and TRBJ1-6; D is ambiguous. The V gene lost 5 bases and the J gene lost 10 bases, with 10 bases spanning the gap. CDR3 size: 12 residues. In germline, CDR1 is SGDLS, CDR2 YYNGEE. Written as DNA, the CDR3 is TGTGCCAGCAGTGCGGGAGGCTCACCCCTCCACTTT. It codes for CASSAGGSPLHF. Full variable domain (outside the CDR3, taken from reference TRBV9 and TRBJ1-6): DSGVTQTPKHLITATGQRVTLRCSPRSGDLSVYWYQQSLDQGLQFLIQYYNGEERAKGNILERFSAQQFPDLHSELNLSSLELGDSALYFCASSAGGSPLHFGNGTRLTVT.

The chain uses TRBV19 and TRBJ1-1; D not certain. Germline CDR1 LNHDA, CDR2 SQIVND (reference sequence). This CDR3 contains 15 residues. The V end lost 0 bases, the J end lost 7 bases, and 15 bases lay between the germline ends. The CDR3 here is CASSIDFGDLGEAFF. The CDR3, as DNA: TGTGCCAGTAGTATAGATTTCGGGGATCTTGGTGAAGCTTTCTTT.

The chain joins TRBV4-1 to TRBJ2-1, with a tentative D call TRBD2 (6 bases). The V and J ends lost 8 bases and 4 bases respectively, with 15 bases between them. This CDR3 region has 14 residues. Germline V gene sequence: CDR1 MGHRA, CDR2 YSYEKL. The CDR3 sequence is CASGREFAYNEQFF. The CDR3 coding sequence is TGCGCCAGCGGACGGGAGTTCGCTTACAATGAGCAGTTCTTC.

V is TRBV28 and J is TRBJ1-2; 8 bases match TRBD1. Germline loops: CDR1 MDHEN, CDR2 SYDVKM. Unmatched junction bases numbered 8, after V lost 4 bases and J lost 7 bases. This CDR3 has 14 residues. CDR3 sequence reads: CASSSAGGFGGYTF. The CDR3 nucleotides are TGTGCCAGCAGTTCCGCAGGGGGCTTCGGTGGCTACACCTTC.